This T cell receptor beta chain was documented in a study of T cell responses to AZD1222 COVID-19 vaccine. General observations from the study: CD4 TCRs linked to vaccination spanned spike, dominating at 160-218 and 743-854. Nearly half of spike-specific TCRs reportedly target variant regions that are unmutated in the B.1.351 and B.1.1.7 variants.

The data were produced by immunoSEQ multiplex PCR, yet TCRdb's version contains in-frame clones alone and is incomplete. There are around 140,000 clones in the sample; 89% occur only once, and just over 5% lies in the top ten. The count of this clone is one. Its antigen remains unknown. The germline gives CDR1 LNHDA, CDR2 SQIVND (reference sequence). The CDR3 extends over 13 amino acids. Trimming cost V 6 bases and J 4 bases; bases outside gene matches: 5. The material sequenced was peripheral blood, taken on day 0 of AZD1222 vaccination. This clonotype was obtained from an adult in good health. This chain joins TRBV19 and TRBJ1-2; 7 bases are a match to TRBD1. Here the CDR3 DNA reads TGTGCCAGTAGGTCACAGGGGTTCTATGGCTACACCTTC. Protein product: CASRSQGFYGYTF.